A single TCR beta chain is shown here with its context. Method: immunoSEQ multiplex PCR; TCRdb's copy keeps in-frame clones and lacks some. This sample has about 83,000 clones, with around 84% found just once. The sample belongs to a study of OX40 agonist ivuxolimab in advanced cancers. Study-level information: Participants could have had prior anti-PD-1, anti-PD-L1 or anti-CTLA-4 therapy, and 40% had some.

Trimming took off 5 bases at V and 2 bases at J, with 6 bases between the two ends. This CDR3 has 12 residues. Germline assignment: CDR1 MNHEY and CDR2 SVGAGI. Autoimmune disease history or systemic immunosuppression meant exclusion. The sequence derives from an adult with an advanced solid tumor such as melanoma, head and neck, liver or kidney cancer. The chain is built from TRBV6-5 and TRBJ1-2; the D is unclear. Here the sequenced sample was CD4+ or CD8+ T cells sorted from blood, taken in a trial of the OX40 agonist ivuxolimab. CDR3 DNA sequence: TGTGCCAGCAGTGGGTACAACTATGGCTACACCTTC. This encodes CASSGYNYGYTF.